The 8 T cell receptor beta chains below come from one sample, sequenced in a study of blood T cell repertoires in COVID-19. Profiled with immunoSEQ multiplex PCR; TCRdb holds only in-frame clones, not every one. The profile shows 100,000 to 150,000 clones, 55% to 70% of them singletons. The specimen sequenced was peripheral blood. Receptor source: a woman in her seventies with acute or convalescent COVID-19.

The CDR3 DNA is TGTGCCAGCAGTCGGGATCCTGGGGGCAATCAGCCCCAGCATTTT. Protein sequence: CASSRDPGGNQPQHF. The chain combines TRBV6-5 with TRBJ1-5; D is ambiguous. Germline lookup yields CDR1 MNHEY and CDR2 SVGAGI. CDR3 length: 15 residues. Between the trimmed V and J ends, which lost 5 bases and 2 bases, there was a span of 13 bases.

This sequence joins TRBV5-1 and TRBJ2-5; TRBD2 might be the D (6 bases). V lost 1 base and J lost 2, with 15 bases in between. CDR1 is SGHRS and CDR2 is YFSETQ in the germline V gene. This CDR3 comprises 16 residues. CDR3 sequence reads: CASSLMRAGGQETQYF. Here the CDR3 DNA reads TGCGCCAGCAGCTTGATGAGGGCTGGGGGGCAAGAGACCCAGTACTTC.

V gene TRBV5-6 combines with J gene TRBJ2-1, with TRBD2 matching over 7 bases. The CDR3 totals 18 residues. Germline CDR1 reads SGHDT; CDR2 reads YYEEEE. Trimming cost V 4 bases and J 0 bases; bases outside gene matches: 13. Written as DNA, the CDR3 is TGTGCCAGCAGCGAGGGTAAGCGGGGCCTAAGCTCCTACAATGAGCAGTTCTTC. The encoded protein is CASSEGKRGLSSYNEQFF.

The chain employs TRBV19 and TRBJ2-3; TRBD2 aligns across 8 bases. CDR1 LNHDA and CDR2 SQIVND come from the germline V gene (reference sequence). The CDR3 covers 15 residues. V was pared by 3 bases and J by 2 bases, with 4 bases of the junction left unmatched. CDR3 sequence: CASSMGSGVTDTQYF. DNA for the CDR3: TGTGCCAGTAGTATGGGTAGCGGGGTCACAGATACGCAGTATTTT.

CDR3 nucleotides: TGTGCCGACGGACGACAAAAAGGGGTTGAAGCTTTCTTT. It codes for CADGRQKGVEAFF. V usage is TRBV9 and J usage is TRBJ1-1; perhaps TRBD1 as D (5 bases). The germline V gene encodes CDR1 SGDLS and CDR2 YYNGEE. This CDR3 spans 13 amino acids. V gave up 10 bases and J gave up 7 bases, with 20 bases separating them.

This clone has only one observation. The V call is TRBV19, the J call TRBJ2-3; TRBD1 agrees at 9 bases. Germline assignment: CDR1 LNHDA and CDR2 SQIVND (reference sequence). V trimming: 4 bases; J trimming: 5 bases; junction bases outside the gene matches: 19. The CDR3 has 19 amino acids. The CDR3 DNA is TGTGCCAGTAGTAATCCGGGACAGGGTTTGTCCTTGGGTTTAGATACGCAGTATTTT. Translation: CASSNPGQGLSLGLDTQYF.

V and J are TRBV6-5 and TRBJ2-3; TRBD2 matches at 10 bases. J lost 2 bases, V lost 6 bases, and 5 bases had no gene match. The CDR3 spans 15 residues. Germline V CDR1 and CDR2: MNHEY, SVGAGI. The CDR3 region is CASSLAGALTDTQYF. The CDR3 DNA follows: TGTGCCAGCAGCCTAGCGGGAGCCCTCACAGATACGCAGTATTTT.

The chain links TRBV4-2 to TRBJ2-1, with D possibly TRBD2 on 6 matching bases. This CDR3 spans 15 amino acids. The V gene's germline CDR1 is LGHNA and CDR2 YNFKEQ. V lost 1 base and J lost 5, with 12 bases in between. CDR3 region: CASSQGRGLNNEQFF. The CDR3 DNA reads as TGTGCCAGCAGCCAAGGGAGGGGCCTCAACAATGAGCAGTTCTTC.